Listed here are 21 T cell receptor beta chains from one sample, sequenced in a study of blood T cells in healthy people across ages. The use of a sample-barcoded 5' primer and a J-beta primer mix characterized a second PCR of roughly 6 to 12 cycles. TCRdb analysed the 5' RACE reads with MiXCR anew, one entry per CDR3 protein. The sample has over 550,000 distinct CDR3 sequences; about 30% are singletons. The sample consisted of blood. All receptors derive from a woman aged 80 or older in good health.

This clonotype has a handful of counts. The chain joins TRBV6-5 to TRBJ2-2; a possible D gene is TRBD2 (5 bases). V dropped 7 bases and J dropped 2 bases, with 8 bases sitting between them. Germline lookup yields CDR1 MNHEY and CDR2 SVGAGI. This CDR3 has 13 amino acids. As DNA, the CDR3 is TGTGCCAGCATTCGGGGTAACACCGGGGAGCTGTTTTTT. Protein sequence: CASIRGNTGELFF.

Many counts were recorded for this clonotype. The rearrangement links TRBV7-6 to TRBJ2-7; possible D gene TRBD2, 7 bases. The CDR3 sequence is 14 residues long. Trimming removed 4 bases at V and 2 bases at J, with 12 bases between. Germline V lookup: CDR1 SGHVS, CDR2 FNYEAQ. This CDR3 is CASSYREGAYEQYF. The CDR3 DNA is TGTGCCAGCAGCTACAGGGAGGGAGCCTACGAGCAGTACTTC.

This clonotype was seen many times. V gene TRBV4-3 combines with J gene TRBJ2-3; TRBD2 matches at 12 bases. Trimming cost V 1 base and J 5 bases; bases outside gene matches: 7. The CDR3 sequence is 17 residues long. Germline CDR1 and CDR2: LGHNA and YSLEER. The CDR3 loop reads CASSQGLAGGWEDTQYF. For the CDR3, the DNA is TGCGCCAGCAGCCAAGGCCTAGCGGGGGGGTGGGAAGATACGCAGTATTTT.

This clonotype was seen repeatedly, ten times or more. The V and J genes are TRBV27 and TRBJ2-7; TRBD2 aligns across 14 bases. The CDR3 runs to 15 residues. Per germline, CDR1 MNHEY and CDR2 SMNVEV (reference sequence). The V and J ends lost 5 bases and 7 bases, in that order; junction bases with no gene match: 7. CDR3 loop: CASSPRLAGGREQYF. Written as DNA, the CDR3 is TGTGCCAGCAGTCCACGACTAGCGGGGGGGCGTGAGCAGTACTTC.

This clonotype occurred many times. V is TRBV20-1 and J is TRBJ2-3, with TRBD2 as a possible D gene (5 bases). The CDR3 extends over 13 amino acids. Germline values: CDR1 DFQATT, CDR2 SNEGSKA (reference sequence). The V and J ends lost 0 bases and 5 bases respectively, with 9 bases between them. The CDR3 sequence: CSAREARGDTQYF. In nucleotides, the CDR3 is TGCAGTGCTAGAGAGGCCCGGGGAGATACGCAGTATTTT.

In its sample, this clonotype was seen a few times. This clone may be a read error of a much larger clone one base away. The chain carries TRBV6-1 and TRBJ2-1, with D hard to call. V gave up 5 bases and J gave up 6 bases, with 8 bases separating them. The germline CDR1 and CDR2 sequences are MNHNS and SASEGT. The CDR3 contains 12 residues. CDR3 coding DNA: TGTGCCAGCAGTTCCGTCCTCAATGAGCAGTTCTTC. Translating it yields CASSSVLNEQFF.

This clonotype was found many times. This chain uses TRBV7-3 with TRBJ2-2, with D possibly matching TRBD2 (6 bases). V dropped 5 bases and J dropped 0 bases, with 16 bases sitting between them. This CDR3 contains 17 residues. CDR1 is SGHTA, CDR2 FQGTGA, per germline. DNA for the CDR3: TGTGCCAGCAGCCCCCTCCGGACTAAATCGAACACCGGGGAGCTGTTTTTT. Translating it yields CASSPLRTKSNTGELFF.

This clonotype occurred many times. The rearrangement joins TRBV14 to TRBJ2-3; a weak D match, TRBD2 (5 bases). V lost 1 base and J lost 5, with 13 bases in between. The CDR3 spans 15 residues. Per germline, CDR1 SGHDN and CDR2 FVKESK. As DNA, the CDR3 is TGTGCCAGCAGCCAAGGGGGAGCGTTACTAGATACGCAGTATTTT. This encodes CASSQGGALLDTQYF.

About this clonotype itself: A single base separates this from a much larger clone, so it may be a read error. The chain employs TRBV20-1 and TRBJ2-7; 7 bases are a match to TRBD1. The CDR3 has 12 residues. V shed 4 bases and J 3 bases; nucleotides not matched to a gene: 3. Germline values: CDR1 DFQATT, CDR2 SNEGSKA (reference sequence). CDR3 amino acids: CSANRGDYEQYF. Written as DNA, the CDR3 is TGCAGTGCTAACAGGGGCGACTACGAGCAGTACTTC.

Turning to this clonotype: A read error is possible here, since a much larger clone lies one base away. This chain uses TRBV5-4 with TRBJ2-1, with 8 nucleotides matching TRBD2. The germline V gene encodes CDR1 SGHNT and CDR2 YYREEE (reference sequence). The CDR3 has 17 residues. The V gene end was trimmed by 3 bases and the J gene end by 0 bases; junction bases not matched to a gene: 8. The CDR3 protein is CASSSCPAGGSYNEQFF. CDR3 nucleotides: TGTGCCAGCAGCTCCTGCCCGGCGGGGGGCTCCTACAATGAGCAGTTCTTC.

The rearrangement uses TRBV6-1 and TRBJ1-5; D not certain. The CDR3 covers 15 residues. The germline V gene encodes CDR1 MNHNS and CDR2 SASEGT. Trimming removed 3 bases at V and 6 bases at J, with 15 bases between. CDR3: CASSEIGRSGQPQHF. CDR3 bases: TGTGCCAGCAGTGAGATCGGCAGGTCGGGTCAGCCCCAGCATTTT.

V usage is TRBV7-2 and J usage is TRBJ1-1; D possibly corresponds to TRBD1 (6 bases). Trimming took 7 bases from V and 0 from J, leaving 12 bases between them. This CDR3 spans 14 amino acids. Germline V lookup: CDR1 SGHTA, CDR2 FQGNSA. CDR3 amino acids: CASTVGQLNTEAFF. The CDR3 coding sequence is TGTGCCAGCACCGTAGGACAGTTGAACACTGAAGCTTTCTTT.

This clonotype was recorded many times. The CDR3 spells CASSLVVGYTEAFF. The CDR3 DNA is TGTGCCAGCAGCTTGGTAGTTGGCTACACTGAAGCTTTCTTT. The chain has TRBV5-5 and TRBJ1-1; D ambiguous. CDR3 length: 14 residues. Germline CDR1 and CDR2: SGHKS and YYEKEE (reference sequence). V was trimmed by 0 bases and J by 3 bases, leaving 9 bases between them.

This clonotype was counted ten times or more. The gene calls are TRBV7-2 and TRBJ2-1; D may match TRBD1 or TRBD2 (7 bases each). CDR3 length: 16 residues. The V gene lost 6 bases and the J gene lost 1 base, with 16 bases spanning the gap. Germline V gene sequence: CDR1 SGHTA, CDR2 FQGNSA. CDR3 residues: CASRPQGGASYNEQFF. The CDR3, as DNA: TGTGCCAGCAGACCCCAGGGGGGGGCGTCCTACAATGAGCAGTTCTTC.

This clonotype came up many times. The gene calls are TRBV4-1 and TRBJ2-7; 16 bases are a match to TRBD2. Per the germline V gene, CDR1 is MGHRA and CDR2 is YSYEKL. The CDR3 runs 18 residues. V shed 4 bases and J 5 bases; nucleotides not matched to a gene: 11. Written as DNA, the CDR3 is TGCGCCAGCAGCCCCCGCCCGGGACTAGCGGGGGGGCGCCACGAGCAGTACTTC. The encoded protein is CASSPRPGLAGGRHEQYF.

V is TRBV20-1 and J is TRBJ2-3, with D perhaps matching TRBD1 (6 bases). CDR1 and CDR2 from the germline V gene are DFQATT and SNEGSKA (reference sequence). The V end lost 1 base, the J end lost 5 bases, and 10 bases lay between the germline ends. CDR3 size: 13 residues. The CDR3 DNA reads TGCAGTGCTAGAGGGTCAGGGGTAGATACGCAGTATTTT. Its translation: CSARGSGVDTQYF.

This clonotype was found many times. This chain links TRBV7-8 with TRBJ1-4; D unclear. Trimming shortened V by 4 bases and J by 7 bases, and 10 bases separated the two germline ends. The CDR3 has 13 residues. The germline V gene has CDR1 SGHVS and CDR2 FQNEAQ. The CDR3 spells CASSSDYTEKLFF. In nucleotides, the CDR3 is TGTGCCAGCAGCTCAGACTACACTGAAAAACTGTTTTTT.

The chain combines TRBV29-1 with TRBJ2-5; 11 bases map to TRBD2. The germline gives CDR1 SQVTM, CDR2 ANQGSEA. The CDR3 covers 14 residues. The V segment lost 7 bases and the J segment 11 bases; nucleotides outside the gene matches: 15. This CDR3 is CSGKTSGALGEQYF. The CDR3, as DNA: TGCAGCGGAAAGACTAGCGGGGCACTAGGGGAGCAGTACTTC.

A note on this clonotype: This sequence may be a read error, since a much larger clone differs from it by one base. This chain links TRBV20-1 with TRBJ2-1, with 7 positions matching TRBD2. The DNA end favors TRBJ2-7, so the J call may be wrong. CDR1 and CDR2 (germline): DFQATT, SNEGSKA (reference sequence). The CDR3 consists of 15 residues. CDR3 in DNA: TGCAGTGCCCCGACTAGCAAGCTCTCCTACAATGAGCAGTACTTC. It specifies CSAPTSKLSYNEQYF.

The chain has TRBV2 and TRBJ1-4; possible D gene TRBD1, 6 bases. Trimming stripped 8 bases from V and 8 bases from J, with 12 bases between. Germline CDR1 is SNHLY and CDR2 is FYNNEI. The CDR3 is 12 residues long. In DNA, the CDR3 is TGTGCCAGCGGCGGGACACCAGAAAAACTGTTTTTT. As protein: CASGGTPEKLFF.

A remark on this clonotype: The conserved closing phenylalanine or tryptophan is absent in this CDR3, likely reflecting a read error. The V and J genes are TRBV7-8 and TRBJ2-7, with D possibly matching TRBD1 (6 bases). The closer fit of TRBJ2-5 to the DNA end suggests the J call may be wrong. CDR1 is SGHVS and CDR2 is FQNEAQ in the germline V gene. The CDR3 is 16 amino acids. The CDR3 sequence is CASSLSWGLGVTTQYS. The CDR3, as DNA: TGTGCCAGCAGCTTATCTTGGGGGCTCGGTGTCACGACCCAGTACTCC.